These 8 T cell receptor beta chains were sequenced from one sample in a study of shared clonotypes between healthy human individuals. Assay: immunoSEQ multiplex PCR; the TCRdb copy retains only in-frame clones and omits some. The table shows about 560,000 clones, with roughly 79% occurring only once. The sequenced material came from PBMCs. Source of these receptors: a woman between 40 and 55 years old in good health. Some clones in this sample may be carry-over from other donors' samples.

V gene TRBV7-9 combines with J gene TRBJ2-1, with 10 bases identical to TRBD2. Germline CDR1 reads SEHNR; CDR2 reads FQNEAQ (reference sequence). V was pared by 5 bases and J by 5 bases, with 12 bases of the junction left unmatched. The length of the CDR3 is 17 residues. CDR3 in amino acids: CASSQPGTGTSDNEQFF. The CDR3 nucleotides are TGTGCCAGCAGCCAGCCTGGGACCGGGACTAGCGACAATGAGCAGTTCTTC.

The CDR3 DNA follows: TGTGCCAGCAGTTTACGCCCGAGGGGGGTCAACGAGCAGTACTTC. This sequence encodes CASSLRPRGVNEQYF. The chain employs TRBV28 and TRBJ2-7, with D perhaps TRBD1 or TRBD2 (6 bases each). Germline V gene data show CDR1 as MDHEN and CDR2 as SYDVKM. This CDR3 has 15 amino acids. The germline V and J ends were trimmed by 2 bases and 5 bases, with 16 bases remaining between them.

The V gene is TRBV27, the J gene TRBJ1-5; D gene uncertain. This CDR3 is 13 amino acids long. V was pared by 0 bases and J by 4 bases, with 4 bases between. Germline CDR1 reads MNHEY; CDR2 reads SMNVEV (reference sequence). CDR3 DNA sequence: TGTGCCAGCAGTTTATCGCCGAATCAGCCCCAGCATTTT. Amino acids: CASSLSPNQPQHF.

The genes are TRBV7-3 and TRBJ2-3; D gene ambiguous. Per germline, CDR1 SGHTA and CDR2 FQGTGA. Trimming cost V 3 bases and J 1 base, with 2 bases left between them. The CDR3 covers 12 residues. CDR3: CASSFGTDTQYF. The CDR3 DNA sequence: TGTGCCAGCAGCTTCGGCACAGATACGCAGTATTTT.

Notes on this clone: A read error may explain this, as a much larger clone is one base away. The rearrangement joins TRBV30 to TRBJ2-7; unclear D gene. Germline values: CDR1 GTSNPN, CDR2 SVGIG (reference sequence). The CDR3 has 10 amino acids. V was trimmed by 6 bases and J by 5 bases, leaving 8 bases between them. The CDR3 DNA is TGTGCCTGCGGTGACCACGAGCAGTACTTC. Its translation: CACGDHEQYF.

This chain joins TRBV28 and TRBJ2-3, with 14 bases matching TRBD2. Germline CDR1 reads MDHEN; CDR2 reads SYDVKM. The trim removed 7 bases at V and 2 bases at J, leaving 5 bases unmatched. The CDR3 runs to 16 residues. DNA of the CDR3: TGTGCCAGCAAAAGGACTAGCGGGAGGCCCACAGATACGCAGTATTTT. Its protein is CASKRTSGRPTDTQYF.

The chain recombines TRBV18 with TRBJ2-5; TRBD2 aligns across 8 bases. This CDR3 contains 15 residues. After removal of 3 bases from V and 1 base from J, the junction contained 4 bases not matched to a gene. Germline V lookup: CDR1 KGHSH, CDR2 LQKENI. The CDR3 region has the DNA TGTGCCAGCTCACCCCGGGAGGGGCTCCAAGAGACCCAGTACTTC. Its translation is CASSPREGLQETQYF. Supplemented by reference TRBV18 and TRBJ2-5, the full variable domain reads NAGVMQNPRHLVRRRGQEARLRCSPMKGHSHVYWYRQLPEEGLKFMVYLQKENIIDESGMPKERFSAEFPKEGPSILRIQQVVRGDSAAYFCASSPREGLQETQYFGPGTRLLVL.

The rearrangement links TRBV5-5 to TRBJ1-1, with D maybe TRBD1 (5 bases). The CDR3 runs to 15 residues. Germline CDR1 is SGHKS and CDR2 is YYEKEE (reference sequence). The germline V and J ends were trimmed by 3 bases and 0 bases, with 12 bases remaining between them. DNA of the CDR3: TGTGCCAGCAGCTGGGGGAGGAAGATGAACACTGAAGCTTTCTTT. Translating it yields CASSWGRKMNTEAFF.